The clone carrying this T cell receptor (beta chain) was observed at least ten times. The sample is drawn from a study of T cells in Graves' hyperthyroidism and ophthalmopathy. Absence of ophthalmopathy progression within 18 months defined stable Graves' hyperthyroidism. This sample holds PBMCs from approximately 9 ml fresh peripheral blood. Authors of the study amplified TCR beta CDR3 regions from RNA transcripts. TCR CDR3 regions were first amplified by RT-PCR with HTBI primers. TCRdb passed the multiplex PCR reads through MiXCR, listing each CDR3 protein once. The sample includes hundreds of thousands of distinct CDR3 sequences, about a sixth seen only once; the top ten take about 18%. Germline CDR1 reads MNHEY; CDR2 reads SVGEGT. V was pared by 6 bases and J by 1 base, with 9 bases between. The length of the CDR3 is 13 residues.

Sequenced: blood. The rearrangement uses TRBV6-2 or TRBV6-3 and TRBJ1-1; D is uncertain. This receptor was obtained from a woman younger than 30 with Graves' hyperthyroidism. The CDR3 spells CASSDKENTEAFF. The CDR3 coding sequence is TGTGCCAGCAGCGACAAGGAGAACACTGAAGCTTTCTTT.